The clone carrying this T cell receptor beta chain was observed once. This record comes from a study of blood T cell repertoires in COVID-19. Study-level information: Donors in the United States, Italy and Spain gave samples during acute or convalescent COVID-19. From T cells, B-cell-depleted T cells, or PBMCs came the material, which was cDNA or gDNA.

V lost 6 bases and J 2 bases, leaving 10 bases between the germline ends. The germline gives CDR1 SNHLY, CDR2 FYNNEI. This CDR3 spans 14 amino acids. Authors' data handling: From reference gene primer amplification, estimates of nucleated cell counts were derived. Profiling relied on immunoSEQ multiplex PCR, and the TCRdb table lists in-frame clones only, not all of them. V, J and clone size were drawn from that table, and D and trimming were deduced from the DNA. The sample has 250,000 to 300,000 clones; approximately 90% are singletons. This clonotype was obtained from a woman between 40 and 55 years old with acute or convalescent COVID-19. Sequences were obtained from peripheral blood. This chain uses TRBV2 with TRBJ2-2, with a possible D match to TRBD1 (5 bases). CDR3 nucleotide sequence: TGTGCCAGCAGCCGGACAACAAACACCGGGGAGCTGTTTTTT. Protein product: CASSRTTNTGELFF.